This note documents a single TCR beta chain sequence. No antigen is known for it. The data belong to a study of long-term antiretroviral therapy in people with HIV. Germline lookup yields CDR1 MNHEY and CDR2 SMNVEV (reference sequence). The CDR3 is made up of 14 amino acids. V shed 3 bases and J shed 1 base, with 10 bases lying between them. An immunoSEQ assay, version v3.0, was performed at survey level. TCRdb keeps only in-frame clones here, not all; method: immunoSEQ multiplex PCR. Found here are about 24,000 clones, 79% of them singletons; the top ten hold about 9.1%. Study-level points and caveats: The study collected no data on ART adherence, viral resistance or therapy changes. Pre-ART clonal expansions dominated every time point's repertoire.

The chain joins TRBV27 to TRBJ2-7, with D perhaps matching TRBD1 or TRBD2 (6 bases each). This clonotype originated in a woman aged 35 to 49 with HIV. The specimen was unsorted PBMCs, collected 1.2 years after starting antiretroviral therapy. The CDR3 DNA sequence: TGTGCCAGCAGTTTGTTAGGGGGGTCCTACGAGCAGTACTTC. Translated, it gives CASSLLGGSYEQYF.